These 6 T cell receptor beta chains originate from one sample sequenced in a study of T cells in localized non-small cell lung cancer. The assay was immunoSEQ multiplex PCR, and TCRdb's table has in-frame clones only and misses some. The table shows around 94,000 clones, with around 90% occurring only once. The specimen comprised peripheral blood, sampled before any cancer treatment. The receptors shown here come from a man aged 40-75 years with stage I squamous cell lung carcinoma.

This chain connects TRBV5-4 to TRBJ1-2; 11 bases are shared with TRBD1. V was clipped by 5 bases and J by 2 bases; unmatched bases: 5. CDR3 length: 15 amino acids. In germline, CDR1 is SGHNT, CDR2 YYREEE (reference sequence). The CDR3 DNA follows: TGTGCCAGCAGGAATAGGGACAGGGGGAACTATGGCTACACCTTC. Its translation: CASRNRDRGNYGYTF.

This clone was detected only a few times. The V call is TRBV10-3, the J call TRBJ1-1; D is perhaps TRBD1 (6 bases). V shed 6 bases and J shed 1 base, with 15 bases lying between them. CDR3 length: 15 amino acids. Germline CDR1 and CDR2: ENHRY and SYGVKD. For the CDR3, the DNA is TGTGCCATCAGAGCGCAGACGACAGGGAACACTGAAGCTTTCTTT. Amino acids: CAIRAQTTGNTEAFF.

The rearrangement links TRBV28 to TRBJ1-2; no clear D gene. The CDR3 contains 12 residues. Trimming cost V 1 base and J 10 bases, with 10 bases left between them. CDR1 MDHEN and CDR2 SYDVKM come from the germline V gene. CDR3 protein: CASSLYGRDYTF. CDR3 nucleotides: TGTGCCAGCAGTTTATATGGGCGCGACTACACCTTC.

This chain joins TRBV2 and TRBJ1-2; 7 nucleotides align to TRBD1. Germline V gene sequence: CDR1 SNHLY, CDR2 FYNNEI. This CDR3 contains 14 residues. Trimming at V came to 8 bases and at J to 0 bases, leaving 6 bases not matched to a gene. CDR3 DNA: TGTGCCAGCGCAAGGACAGGATCTAACTATGGCTACACCTTC. This codes for CASARTGSNYGYTF.

The chain joins TRBV19 to TRBJ2-5, with 10 bases that match TRBD1. The CDR3 spans 15 residues. Unmatched junction bases numbered 6, after V lost 3 bases and J lost 5 bases. From germline, CDR1 is LNHDA and CDR2 SQIVND (reference sequence). CDR3: CASSIIGTGAETQYF. CDR3 in DNA: TGTGCCAGTAGTATCATCGGGACAGGGGCTGAGACCCAGTACTTC.

This clone was found once. The V and J genes are TRBV28 and TRBJ2-3; unclear D gene. The V end was cut by 7 bases, the J end by 5 bases, with 10 bases between. The CDR3 runs to 12 residues. From germline, CDR1 is MDHEN and CDR2 SYDVKM. The CDR3 nucleotides are TGTGCCAGCAAAACCTCGGGAGATACGCAGTATTTT. The encoded protein is CASKTSGDTQYF.